This record looks at one T cell receptor (beta chain) sequence and its context. In germline, CDR1 is MNHEY, CDR2 SVGAGI. The V gene lost 6 bases and the J gene lost 1 base, with 12 bases spanning the gap. CDR3 size: 14 residues. This sample stems from a study of blood T cell repertoires in COVID-19. Study information: Samples taken during acute and convalescent COVID-19 were collected in the United States, Italy and Spain.

Some clones are missing from TCRdb's copy, which holds only in-frame ones; the method was immunoSEQ multiplex PCR. This table has about 65,000 clones, 75% to 85% appearing once. The material sequenced was peripheral blood. The chain couples TRBV6-5 to TRBJ1-2; the D gene is possibly TRBD1 (5 bases). The TCR originated in a man in his fifties or sixties with COVID-19, enrolled during active disease. In DNA form, the CDR3 reads TGTGCCAGCAGCCCCGCGGGGCTTAACTATGGCTACACCTTC. Translation gives CASSPAGLNYGYTF.